This note documents a single T cell receptor (beta chain) sequence. Its binding antigen is unknown. Per-nucleotide qualities are absent, and no much larger clonotype sits a single base away. The trial excluded patients who had a history of autoimmune disease or who were on systemic immunosuppression. Peripheral blood for TCR sequencing was collected from all dose cohorts at baseline, on cycle 4 day 1, and on cycle 7 day 1. Samples came from an open-label, multicenter, first-in-human phase I dose-escalation trial of ivuxolimab. Adults with locally advanced or metastatic head and neck squamous cell, hepatocellular, melanoma or renal cell carcinoma were enrolled in the trial. Before TCR sequencing, CD4+ and CD8+ T cells were separately sorted from peripheral blood. The source of the sample is a study of OX40 agonist ivuxolimab in advanced cancers. With respect to the entire study: Ivuxolimab, which targeted the costimulatory receptor OX40 (CD134), was an agonistic, fully human IgG2 monoclonal antibody. The monotherapy dose-escalation portion (N ≈ 50 patients) of the phase I ivuxolimab trial is reported in the paper. In the dose-escalation cohort, around four fifths of patients were male, and the mean age was 60 years with a range of roughly 20 to 80. Intravenous ivuxolimab was administered to patients every 2 weeks at six dose levels: 0.01, 0.1, 0.3, 1.5, 3 and 10 mg/kg. Partial responses were achieved by three dose-escalation patients, of whom one had hepatocellular carcinoma and two had cutaneous melanoma. Prior anti-PD-1, anti-PD-L1 or anti-CTLA-4 therapy was permitted, and checkpoint inhibitors had been received by less than 45% of dose-escalation patients. The purpose of peripheral TCRbeta sequencing was to test whether ivuxolimab changed TCR sequence diversity and led to clonal T-cell expansion. Among the 50 to 55 dose-escalation patients, about 20 had hepatocellular carcinoma, 15 or so melanoma, 9 renal cell carcinoma and 9 head and neck cancer. Findings and caveats that apply to the study as a whole: Low levels of normalized T-cell clonal expansion were also seen in some nonresponding patients. Which antigens the clonally expanded peripheral T cells were specific for was not determined. After ivuxolimab, more expanded clones were found on average in CD8+ T cells than in CD4+ T cells. At doses from 0.1 to 3.0 mg/kg, clonal expansion was seen in both CD4+ and CD8+ blood T cells between baseline and week 6. In the 0.1-3.0 mg/kg groups, partial responders were among the patients with the lowest normalized peripheral clonal expansion, particularly in CD8+ T cells.

Genomic DNA was extracted from sorted cells for sequencing of the TCRbeta CDR3 region. The immunoSEQ Assay was used to sequence the TCRbeta CDR3 regions. TCRdb mirrors the immuneACCESS table, restricted to in-frame sequences. Some clones are absent from its copies; in checked studies, under half trace to an unresolved V gene, and the reason for the others is unknown. The sample table lists approximately 80,000 clones, roughly 89% of them with a count of one. The top ten clones comprise under 0.25% of the sample. The sequence was obtained from an adult with an advanced solid tumor such as melanoma, head and neck, liver or kidney cancer. The specimen comprised CD4+ or CD8+ T cells sorted from blood, sampled in a trial of the OX40 agonist ivuxolimab.

The DNA sequence is as follows: TGTGCCACCAGCAGAGGCGGGCAAGAGACCCAGTACTTC. It is translated as CATSRGGQETQYF. This sequence uses TRBV15 and TRBJ2-5; the D region possibly corresponds to TRBD2 (5 bases align). The V end loses 1 base and the J end loses 2 bases, and a stretch of 5 bases separates them. There are 13 amino acids in the CDR3, from cysteine to phenylalanine inclusive. The CDR3 DNA has 39 bases and is translated from base 1. CDR1 is given as LNHNV and CDR2 as YYDKDF, both from the germline V gene (reference sequence).